A single sample is the source of the 3 T cell receptor beta chains below, sequenced in a study of T cell responses to AZD1222 COVID-19 vaccine. Data came from immunoSEQ multiplex PCR; TCRdb stores just in-frame clones and leaves some out. The sample carries fewer than 200,000 clones, 90% recorded once. The sequenced sample was peripheral blood, obtained on day 0 of AZD1222 vaccination. These receptors were taken from an adult in good health.

The chain recombines TRBV2 with TRBJ2-7, with D possibly TRBD1 on 6 matching bases. V gave up 7 bases and J gave up 6 bases, with 22 bases separating them. In germline, CDR1 is SNHLY, CDR2 FYNNEI. The CDR3 totals 15 residues. The CDR3 reads CASTLLKDSLGEQYF. Written as DNA, the CDR3 is TGTGCCAGCACCTTGCTTAAGGACAGTCTAGGCGAGCAGTACTTC.

This clone was picked up one time. J is TRBJ1-2 and V is TRBV19; D gene unclear. The CDR3 is 16 residues long. The V gene lost 3 bases and the J gene lost 7 bases, with 21 bases spanning the gap. Germline V gives CDR1 LNHDA, CDR2 SQIVND (reference sequence). CDR3 residues: CASSMGVRSRLPGYTF. Written as DNA, the CDR3 is TGTGCCAGTAGTATGGGTGTAAGGAGTCGACTTCCTGGCTACACCTTC.

The chain couples TRBV6-2 or TRBV6-3 to TRBJ1-1; 12 bases match TRBD1. CDR3 size: 19 residues. Losses at the gene ends were 5 bases for V and 2 bases for J; bases not matched to a gene: 15. Germline CDR1 is MNHEY and CDR2 is SVGEGT. The CDR3 here is CASSKASGTGGASNTEAFF. The CDR3, as DNA: TGTGCCAGCAGTAAGGCTTCCGGGACAGGGGGCGCCTCCAACACTGAAGCTTTCTTT.